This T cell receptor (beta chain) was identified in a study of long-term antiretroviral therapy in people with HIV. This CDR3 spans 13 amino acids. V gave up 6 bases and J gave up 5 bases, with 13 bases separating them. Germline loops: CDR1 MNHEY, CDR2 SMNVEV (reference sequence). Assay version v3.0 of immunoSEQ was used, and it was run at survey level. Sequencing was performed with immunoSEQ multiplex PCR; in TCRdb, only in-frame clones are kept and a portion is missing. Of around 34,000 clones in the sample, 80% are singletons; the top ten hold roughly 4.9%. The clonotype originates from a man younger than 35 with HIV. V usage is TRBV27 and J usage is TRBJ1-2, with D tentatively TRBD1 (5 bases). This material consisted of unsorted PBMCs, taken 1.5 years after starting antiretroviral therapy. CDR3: CASRGTGNYGYTF. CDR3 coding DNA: TGTGCCAGCAGGGGTACAGGCAATTATGGCTACACCTTC.